The 32 T cell receptor beta chains presented below share a single source sample, sequenced in a study of OX40 agonist ivuxolimab in advanced cancers. Sequencing used immunoSEQ multiplex PCR; TCRdb keeps in-frame clones, though not all of them. The sample consists of tens of thousands of clones, about 86% of them appearing once. Sequences were derived from CD4+ or CD8+ T cells sorted from blood, sampled in a trial of the OX40 agonist ivuxolimab. The receptor set was obtained from an adult with an advanced solid tumor such as melanoma, head and neck, liver or kidney cancer.

This clone occurred once. This chain connects TRBV7-6 to TRBJ1-2; maybe TRBD1 (6 bases). Germline-derived CDR1 and CDR2 are SGHVS and FNYEAQ. The CDR3 runs 13 residues. V dropped 5 bases and J dropped 7 bases, with 14 bases sitting between them. This CDR3 reads CASSPLGAAGYTF. The CDR3 region has the DNA TGTGCCAGCAGCCCCTTGGGGGCGGCTGGCTACACCTTC.

The chain employs TRBV5-6 and TRBJ2-1; TRBD2 is a possible D gene (5 bases). From germline, CDR1 is SGHDT and CDR2 YYEEEE. The ends were cut back, 0 bases at V and 10 bases at J, with 14 bases in the middle. The CDR3 sequence is 14 residues long. As DNA, the CDR3 is TGTGCCAGCAGCTTGGTGCGGGCCAACCAGGAGCAGTTCTTC. It translates to CASSLVRANQEQFF. Looking up the rest from reference TRBV5-6 and TRBJ2-1 gives the full variable domain: DAGVTQSPTHLIKTRGQQVTLRCSPKSGHDTVSWYQQALGQGPQFIFQYYEEEERQRGNFPDRFSGHQFPNYSSELNVNALLLGDSALYLCASSLVRANQEQFFGPGTRLTVL.

The CDR3 here is CASSLWGLVDYEQYF. The CDR3, as DNA: TGTGCCAGCAGCTTGTGGGGACTAGTGGATTACGAGCAGTACTTC. The chain has TRBV5-6 and TRBJ2-7; 8 bases line up with TRBD2. Germline lookup yields CDR1 SGHDT and CDR2 YYEEEE. The CDR3 is 15 residues long. Germline trimming cut 1 base from V and 4 bases from J; bases unmatched to any gene: 7.

The chain links TRBV7-9 to TRBJ2-5; 11 bases line up with TRBD2. J lost 2 bases, V lost 2 bases, and 1 base had no gene match. The CDR3 contains 15 residues. Looked up from germline, CDR1 is SEHNR and CDR2 is FQNEAQ (reference sequence). CDR3 sequence (DNA): TGTGCCAGCAGCTTAATAGCGGGAGGGCAAGAGACCCAGTACTTC. It codes for CASSLIAGGQETQYF.

As for this clone: Other nucleotide sequences from this sample produce the same CDR3. The rearrangement uses TRBV28 and TRBJ1-2; 9 nucleotides line up with TRBD1. V was clipped by 2 bases and J by 5 bases; unmatched bases: 0. The length of the CDR3 is 13 residues. CDR1 MDHEN and CDR2 SYDVKM come from the germline V gene. CDR3 nucleotides: TGTGCCAGCAGTTTAGGGACAGGGTATGGCTACACCTTC. Protein: CASSLGTGYGYTF.

This sequence joins TRBV7-8 and TRBJ1-1; tentatively, D is TRBD1 (5 bases). Trimming cost V 2 bases and J 5 bases, with 9 bases left between them. The CDR3 extends over 13 amino acids. Germline values: CDR1 SGHVS, CDR2 FQNEAQ. The CDR3 region is CASSLSGETEAFF. Here the CDR3 DNA reads TGTGCCAGCAGCTTATCGGGGGAGACTGAAGCTTTCTTT.

This rearrangement joins TRBV27 to TRBJ2-7; D may be TRBD1 (6 bases). The CDR3 totals 16 residues. Trimming removed 5 bases from V and 0 bases from J, with 17 bases in between. Germline CDR1 is MNHEY and CDR2 is SMNVEV (reference sequence). The CDR3 DNA reads as TGTGCCAGCAGTCCTTCCAGGGGTCCTATCTCCTACGAGCAGTACTTC. The encoded protein is CASSPSRGPISYEQYF.

The chain employs TRBV15 and TRBJ2-5, with a weak D call TRBD2 (6 bases). V lost 0 bases to trimming and J lost 2 bases, with 16 bases between them. The germline gives CDR1 LNHNV, CDR2 YYDKDF (reference sequence). The CDR3 runs to 17 residues. CDR3 amino acids: CATSRDPRREPQETQYF. CDR3 nucleotides: TGTGCCACCAGCAGAGATCCGCGCCGGGAGCCACAAGAGACCCAGTACTTC.

The CDR3 DNA follows: TGTGCCAGCAGCTTGGTATTGCAGGGGAGGGAGACCCAGTACTTC. This encodes CASSLVLQGRETQYF. This chain links TRBV5-8 with TRBJ2-5, with D perhaps being TRBD1 or TRBD2 (6 bases each). This CDR3 has 15 amino acids. Trimming left V 0 bases short and J 5 bases short, with 14 bases between. The germline V gene has CDR1 SGHTS and CDR2 YDEGEE.

V gene TRBV19 combines with J gene TRBJ1-1, with D hard to call. This CDR3 comprises 15 residues. Germline-derived CDR1 and CDR2 are LNHDA and SQIVND (reference sequence). The V end lost 5 bases, the J end lost 1 base, and 14 bases lay between the germline ends. The CDR3 DNA is TGTGCCAGTAGTGTTATGGCAGTTTCGAACACTGAAGCTTTCTTT. It translates to CASSVMAVSNTEAFF.

The CDR3: CASSRGEQYF. The CDR3 bases are TGTGCCAGCAGTCGGGGCGAGCAGTACTTC. V gene TRBV28 combines with J gene TRBJ2-7, with D possibly TRBD2 on 5 matching bases. This CDR3 is built from 10 residues. The V end lost 5 bases, the J end lost 6 bases, and 5 bases lay between the germline ends. Germline CDR1 is MDHEN and CDR2 is SYDVKM.

This chain connects TRBV7-6 to TRBJ2-2; either TRBD1 or TRBD2 may fit D (5 bases each). Trimming took 5 bases from V and 4 from J, leaving 11 bases between them. The CDR3 is made up of 14 amino acids. CDR1 and CDR2 (germline): SGHVS, FNYEAQ. The CDR3 reads CASSRDPLTGELFF. Here the CDR3 DNA reads TGTGCCAGCAGCCGGGACCCCCTCACCGGGGAGCTGTTTTTT.

The chain couples TRBV28 to TRBJ2-7; D remains ambiguous. The germline gives CDR1 MDHEN, CDR2 SYDVKM. Trimming cost V 6 bases and J 1 base, with 16 bases left between them. The CDR3 is 15 residues long. The CDR3 here is CASRLSVVQSYEQYF. CDR3 DNA: TGTGCCAGCAGGTTGAGTGTGGTCCAATCCTACGAGCAGTACTTC.

This rearrangement joins TRBV7-9 to TRBJ2-7, with D possibly being TRBD1 (6 bases). V dropped 5 bases and J dropped 6 bases, with 20 bases sitting between them. Germline CDR1 reads SEHNR; CDR2 reads FQNEAQ (reference sequence). This CDR3 region has 15 residues. The CDR3 nucleotides read TGTGCCAGCAGCACCAATCGGGACACAGTATCCGAGCAGTACTTC. Translated: CASSTNRDTVSEQYF. Looking up the rest from reference TRBV7-9 and TRBJ2-7 gives the full variable domain: DTGVSQNPRHKITKRGQNVTFRCDPISEHNRLYWYRQTLGQGPEFLTYFQNEAQLEKSRLLSDRFSAERPKGSFSTLEIQRTEQGDSAMYLCASSTNRDTVSEQYFGPGTRLTVT.

The J gene is TRBJ1-2, the V gene TRBV4-3, with D perhaps TRBD1 (5 bases). Trimming shortened V by 1 base and J by 1 base, and 10 bases separated the two germline ends. The length of the CDR3 is 15 residues. Per germline, CDR1 LGHNA and CDR2 YSLEER. This CDR3 is CASSQALGLNYGYTF. In DNA, the CDR3 is TGCGCCAGCAGCCAAGCGCTGGGACTTAACTATGGCTACACCTTC.

The rearrangement links TRBV4-1 to TRBJ2-2; 16 positions match TRBD2. The CDR3 spans 20 residues. The V and J ends lost 1 base and 2 bases, in that order; junction bases with no gene match: 7. Germline V gene lookup returns CDR1 MGHRA and CDR2 YSYEKL. The CDR3 bases are TGCGCCAGCAGCCAAGGGCCGGGACTAGCGGGGGGGGGTAACACCGGGGAGCTGTTTTTT. Translating it yields CASSQGPGLAGGGNTGELFF.

V and J are TRBV10-1 and TRBJ2-1, with TRBD1 matching 8 bases. Trimming cost V 9 bases and J 6 bases; bases outside gene matches: 10. The CDR3 has 14 amino acids. From germline, CDR1 is WNHNN and CDR2 SYGVQD (reference sequence). CDR3 nucleotide sequence: TGCGCCAGAGTATCAGGACAGGGATCCAATGAGCAGTTCTTC. Its protein is CARVSGQGSNEQFF.

The rearrangement joins TRBV6-6 to TRBJ1-5; 7 bases are a match to TRBD1. Germline V gene lookup returns CDR1 MNHNY and CDR2 SVGAGI (reference sequence). The CDR3 is 14 residues long. J gave up 3 bases and V 5 bases, and 4 bases lay outside the gene matches. CDR3 bases: TGTGCCAGCAGTGACGGACAGGACAATCAGCCCCAGCATTTT. Amino acids: CASSDGQDNQPQHF.

V gene TRBV11-1 combines with J gene TRBJ2-3, with 11 bases lining up with TRBD2. Germline V gene data show CDR1 as SGHAT and CDR2 as FQDESV (reference sequence). Germline trimming cut 4 bases from V and 4 bases from J; bases unmatched to any gene: 7. The CDR3 has 16 amino acids. The CDR3 coding sequence is TGTGCCAGCAGCTCCCTACTAGCGGGGGAAGCAGATACGCAGTATTTT. Translation gives CASSSLLAGEADTQYF.

V usage is TRBV4-2 and J usage is TRBJ2-7; TRBD2 is a possible D gene (6 bases). The CDR3 loop spans 14 amino acids. Germline loops: CDR1 LGHNA, CDR2 YNFKEQ. The V gene lost 0 bases and the J gene lost 3 bases, with 9 bases spanning the gap. The DNA for the CDR3 is TGTGCCAGCAGCCAAGAGGAGGGCGGCTACGAGCAGTACTTC. This gives the protein CASSQEEGGYEQYF.

The rearrangement uses TRBV13 and TRBJ2-5; TRBD1 agrees at 8 bases. From germline, CDR1 is PRHDT and CDR2 FYEKMQ (reference sequence). CDR3 size: 15 residues. J gave up 1 base and V 0 bases, and 1 base lay outside the gene matches. The DNA for the CDR3 is TGTGCCAGCAGCTTAGGTGGACAGGGCCAAGAGACCCAGTACTTC. Protein sequence: CASSLGGQGQETQYF.

The rearrangement links TRBV27 to TRBJ1-2; D uncertain. The germline CDR1 and CDR2 sequences are MNHEY and SMNVEV (reference sequence). The CDR3 sequence is 13 residues long. V shed 6 bases and J shed 1 base, with 9 bases lying between them. The CDR3 loop is CASRPLDNYGYTF. CDR3 DNA sequence: TGTGCCAGCAGGCCACTAGATAACTATGGCTACACCTTC.

The J gene is TRBJ2-6, the V gene TRBV9, with TRBD2 as a possible D gene (5 bases). From germline, CDR1 is SGDLS and CDR2 YYNGEE. This CDR3 spans 13 amino acids. The V end lost 0 bases, the J end lost 10 bases, and 8 bases lay between the germline ends. CDR3 residues: CASSVAPGNVLTF. CDR3 coding DNA: TGTGCCAGCAGCGTAGCCCCGGGAAACGTCCTGACTTTC.

V is TRBV4-1 and J is TRBJ1-1, with D possibly matching TRBD1 (6 bases). This CDR3 spans 13 amino acids. In germline, CDR1 is MGHRA, CDR2 YSYEKL. With 4 bases removed from V and 4 bases from J, the gap between germline ends came to 10 bases. The CDR3 coding sequence is TGCGCCAGCAGCCCCGGACAGTTCACTGAAGCTTTCTTT. Translated: CASSPGQFTEAFF.

V gene TRBV7-6 combines with J gene TRBJ2-1, with no clear D. The germline V gene encodes CDR1 SGHVS and CDR2 FNYEAQ. The germline V and J ends were trimmed by 4 bases and 9 bases, with 10 bases remaining between them. The CDR3 runs to 12 residues. The CDR3 DNA sequence: TGTGCCAGCAGCTCGAACTTGGGTGAGCAGTTCTTC. This translates into CASSSNLGEQFF.

The rearrangement links TRBV27 to TRBJ2-7; TRBD1 aligns across 7 bases. CDR3 length equals 13 residues. Germline CDR1 reads MNHEY; CDR2 reads SMNVEV (reference sequence). Trimming cost V 11 bases and J 1 base; bases outside gene matches: 8. CDR3 residues: CAARGSGSYEQYF. CDR3 DNA sequence: TGTGCCGCCAGGGGGAGCGGATCCTACGAGCAGTACTTC.

V and J are TRBV4-1 and TRBJ1-2; weak D call: TRBD1 (6 bases). Germline assignment: CDR1 MGHRA and CDR2 YSYEKL. V was pared by 1 base and J by 4 bases, with 13 bases between. The CDR3 contains 15 residues. The CDR3 DNA reads TGCGCCAGCAGCCAAGGAACAACAGGGACCTATGGCTACACCTTC. It is translated as CASSQGTTGTYGYTF.

As to this clone: Other DNA sequences in this specimen translate into the identical CDR3. This CDR3 reads CASSAGGSYNEQFF. As DNA, the CDR3 is TGTGCCAGCAGCGCCGGAGGTTCCTACAATGAGCAGTTCTTC. The chain carries TRBV9 and TRBJ2-1, with D possibly TRBD2 on 5 matching bases. The CDR3 runs 14 residues. Trimming removed 3 bases at V and 1 base at J, with 8 bases between. CDR1 is SGDLS and CDR2 is YYNGEE in the germline V gene.

The chain is built from TRBV9 and TRBJ1-3; D is undetermined. V gave up 5 bases and J gave up 2 bases, with 11 bases separating them. This CDR3 comprises 14 residues. Germline values: CDR1 SGDLS, CDR2 YYNGEE. The CDR3 region has the DNA TGTGCCAGCAGGGAAGGGAAAGCTGGAAACACCATATATTTT. It specifies CASREGKAGNTIYF.

The chain uses TRBV9 and TRBJ2-6, with no clear D. Germline V gene lookup returns CDR1 SGDLS and CDR2 YYNGEE. The CDR3 length is 13 residues. V lost 6 bases, J lost 0 bases, and 4 bases lay in between. This chain's CDR3 is CASTASGANVLTF. The CDR3 nucleotides read TGTGCCAGCACCGCCTCTGGGGCCAACGTCCTGACTTTC.

Only one count was recorded for this clone. This rearrangement joins TRBV9 to TRBJ1-1; TRBD1 matches at 7 bases. This CDR3 spans 15 amino acids. V lost 4 bases to trimming and J lost 0 bases; unmatched junction nucleotides: 6. Germline V gene sequence: CDR1 SGDLS, CDR2 YYNGEE. The chain's CDR3 is CASSQAGGLNTEAFF. In nucleotides, the CDR3 is TGTGCCAGCAGCCAGGCAGGGGGTTTGAACACTGAAGCTTTCTTT.

The chain combines TRBV6-1 with TRBJ1-4, with D perhaps matching TRBD1 (6 bases). This CDR3 has 14 amino acids. The germline V gene encodes CDR1 MNHNS and CDR2 SASEGT. V dropped 3 bases and J dropped 7 bases, with 12 bases sitting between them. CDR3: CASSDLGGFEKLFF. In DNA, the CDR3 is TGTGCCAGCAGTGATCTAGGGGGGTTTGAAAAACTGTTTTTT.